What follows are 31 T cell receptor beta chains derived from one specimen sequenced in a study of radiation and T cells in renal cell carcinoma. Treatment here: treatment-naive control, cytoreductive nephrectomy. Sequencing was performed with immunoSEQ multiplex PCR; in TCRdb, only in-frame clones are kept and a portion is missing. The table lists around 26,000 clones, more than 45% of them singletons, with approximately 22% in the top ten. Material: tumor tissue, obtained from a patient whose treatment was nephrectomy without radiotherapy. The receptors shown here come from a man in his forties with renal cell carcinoma.

This clone showed up many times. The chain links TRBV5-1 to TRBJ1-1; TRBD1 aligns across 7 bases. V shed 10 bases, J shed 0 bases, and the junction held 6 bases outside the gene matches. Germline CDR1 and CDR2: SGHRS and YFSETQ. The CDR3 runs 13 residues. CDR3 coding DNA: TGCGCCTCCTACAGGGGCCTGAACACTGAAGCTTTCTTT. Residues: CASYRGLNTEAFF.

The chain joins TRBV7-2 to TRBJ1-5, with TRBD1 matching over 7 bases. The germline V gene has CDR1 SGHTA and CDR2 FQGNSA. V gave up 1 base and J gave up 4 bases; unmatched junction bases: 4. CDR3 size: 15 residues. The CDR3 loop is CASSLDRGPNQPQHF. The CDR3 DNA is TGTGCCAGCAGCTTAGACAGGGGTCCTAATCAGCCCCAGCATTTT.

This clone has just a few counts. The chain has TRBV7-9 and TRBJ2-5; D gene unclear. The CDR3 runs 13 residues. Trimming pared 4 bases from V and 4 bases from J, leaving 10 bases between. Germline CDR1 is SEHNR and CDR2 is FQNEAQ (reference sequence). The CDR3 nucleotides are TGTGCCAGCAGCTCCTCGGAGTCAGAGACCCAGTACTTC. Translated, it gives CASSSSESETQYF.

This clone was recorded a few times. CDR3 in amino acids: CASSLQIYNSPLHF. DNA for the CDR3: TGTGCCAGCAGCTTACAGATATATAATTCACCCCTCCACTTT. The chain joins TRBV11-2 to TRBJ1-6; D gene ambiguous. CDR1 is SGHAT, CDR2 FQNNGV, per germline. V was trimmed by 2 bases and J by 4 bases, leaving 6 bases between them. This CDR3 has 14 amino acids.

J is TRBJ2-2 and V is TRBV11-3; D uncertain. Trimming took 8 bases from V and 6 from J, leaving 7 bases between them. The CDR3 length is 11 residues. The germline V gene encodes CDR1 SGHNT and CDR2 YENEEA. CDR3 DNA: TGTGCCAGCGCGGAGTCCGGGGAGCTGTTTTTT. The encoded protein is CASAESGELFF.

This clone was observed a few times. The V and J genes are TRBV18 and TRBJ1-1; no clear D gene. The V gene's germline CDR1 is KGHSH and CDR2 LQKENI. V dropped 2 bases and J dropped 1 base, with 11 bases sitting between them. This CDR3 has 15 amino acids. The CDR3 bases are TGTGCCAGCTCACCAACCATGTGGGAGAACACTGAAGCTTTCTTT. Amino acids: CASSPTMWENTEAFF.

The gene calls are TRBV9 and TRBJ1-3; D gene uncertain. Germline CDR1 reads SGDLS; CDR2 reads YYNGEE. Trimming took off 3 bases at V and 4 bases at J, with 8 bases between the two ends. The CDR3 is 13 amino acids. The CDR3 sequence: CASSARVGNTIYF. DNA of the CDR3: TGTGCCAGCAGCGCGAGAGTAGGAAACACCATATATTTT.

This clone appeared a few times. The rearrangement links TRBV11-2 to TRBJ1-2; D gene uncertain. CDR3 size: 15 residues. With 0 bases removed from V and 0 bases from J, the gap between germline ends came to 8 bases. From germline, CDR1 is SGHAT and CDR2 FQNNGV. Here the CDR3 reads CASSLEWGTNYGYTF. In DNA, the CDR3 is TGTGCCAGCAGCTTAGAATGGGGAACTAACTATGGCTACACCTTC. Full variable domain (remainder filled in from reference TRBV11-2 and TRBJ1-2): EAGVAQSPRYKIIEKRQSVAFWCNPISGHATLYWYQQILGQGPKLLIQFQNNGVVDDSQLPKDRFSAERLKGVDSTLKIQPAKLEDSAVYLCASSLEWGTNYGYTFGSGTRLTVV.

This chain links TRBV7-2 with TRBJ2-6; D call uncertain. Trimming pared 4 bases from V and 0 bases from J, leaving 7 bases between. CDR1 is SGHTA and CDR2 is FQGNSA in the germline V gene. The CDR3 length is 15 residues. The CDR3 DNA reads TGTGCCAGCAGCTCAACCGACTCTGGGGCCAACGTCCTGACTTTC. Its translation: CASSSTDSGANVLTF.

V usage is TRBV7-2 and J usage is TRBJ1-1; no clear D. The CDR3 consists of 16 residues. Per the germline V gene, CDR1 is SGHTA and CDR2 is FQGNSA. The V and J ends lost 2 bases and 4 bases respectively, with 17 bases between them. The DNA for the CDR3 is TGTGCCAGCAGCTTACTCCTTGGGTACTTGGGCACTGAAGCTTTCTTT. Translating it yields CASSLLLGYLGTEAFF.

CDR3 in DNA: TGTGCCAGCAGCTTTCAATCGACAGGACTGAACACTGAAGCTTTCTTT. This gives the protein CASSFQSTGLNTEAFF. This sequence joins TRBV7-2 and TRBJ1-1; possibly TRBD1 for D (6 bases). Germline V CDR1 and CDR2: SGHTA, FQGNSA. CDR3 length: 16 residues. Trimming shortened V by 3 bases and J by 0 bases, and 14 bases separated the two germline ends.

This clone was observed at least ten times. V gene TRBV30 combines with J gene TRBJ2-6, with TRBD1 matching 10 bases. The CDR3 length is 14 residues. The junction had 9 bases not matched to a gene; V was cut back by 1 base and J by 15 bases. The germline CDR1 and CDR2 sequences are GTSNPN and SVGIG (reference sequence). This CDR3 is CAWSAPGQGKSLTF. The CDR3 DNA follows: TGTGCCTGGAGTGCCCCGGGACAGGGGAAGAGCCTGACTTTC.

The rearrangement uses TRBV4-3 and TRBJ2-1, with 10 bases aligning to TRBD2. This CDR3 is 17 amino acids long. In germline, CDR1 is LGHNA, CDR2 YSLEER. After removal of 0 bases from V and 6 bases from J, the junction contained 8 bases not matched to a gene. CDR3 sequence reads: CASSQDPAAGGVNEQFF. The CDR3 DNA sequence: TGCGCCAGCAGCCAAGATCCTGCAGCGGGGGGGGTCAATGAGCAGTTCTTC.

The V call is TRBV4-1, the J call TRBJ2-3; 7 bases agree with TRBD2. The CDR3 has 17 residues. V shed 3 bases and J 2 bases; nucleotides not matched to a gene: 11. The germline V gene encodes CDR1 MGHRA and CDR2 YSYEKL. The CDR3 region has the DNA TGCGCCAGCAGCCATCCAACTGGGCGGGGGACCACAGATACGCAGTATTTT. Protein sequence: CASSHPTGRGTTDTQYF.

This sequence joins TRBV7-9 and TRBJ1-1, with no clear D. The V end was cut by 3 bases, the J end by 6 bases, with 11 bases between. CDR1 is SEHNR and CDR2 is FQNEAQ in the germline V gene (reference sequence). This CDR3 region has 13 residues. The CDR3 reads CASSLELRPEAFF. In nucleotides, the CDR3 is TGTGCCAGCAGCTTGGAGCTCCGACCTGAAGCTTTCTTT.

The V gene is TRBV5-1, the J gene TRBJ1-1; TRBD1 matches 10 bases. The CDR3 is 15 residues long. Trimming removed 7 bases from V and 1 base from J; junction bases left unmatched: 7. Per the germline V gene, CDR1 is SGHRS and CDR2 is YFSETQ. CDR3 loop: CASQTGQGGNTEAFF. The CDR3 nucleotides read TGCGCCAGCCAGACTGGACAGGGGGGGAACACTGAAGCTTTCTTT.

The gene calls are TRBV6-1 and TRBJ1-3; D is undetermined. Trimming cost V 1 base and J 5 bases, with 12 bases left between them. This CDR3 is built from 15 residues. Per the germline V gene, CDR1 is MNHNS and CDR2 is SASEGT. The CDR3 sequence: CASSEEETVRNTIYF. The CDR3, as DNA: TGTGCCAGCAGTGAAGAGGAAACAGTACGAAACACCATATATTTT.

This clone is medium-sized (0.01 to 0.1%) within its sample. The chain links TRBV10-2 to TRBJ1-4; D uncertain. This CDR3 contains 15 residues. V lost 7 bases and J 0 bases, leaving 12 bases between the germline ends. Germline V gene data show CDR1 as WSHSY and CDR2 as SAAADI. CDR3 amino acids: CASKPDPPTNEKLFF. CDR3 nucleotides: TGCGCCAGCAAGCCCGACCCACCAACTAATGAAAAACTGTTTTTT.

CDR3 loop: CASSVGRMAGKETQYF. CDR3 coding DNA: TGTGCCAGCAGCGTAGGGCGTATGGCAGGCAAAGAGACCCAGTACTTC. The chain links TRBV9 to TRBJ2-5; no firm D call. The germline V and J ends were trimmed by 0 bases and 3 bases, with 15 bases remaining between them. The CDR3 contains 16 residues. The germline V gene has CDR1 SGDLS and CDR2 YYNGEE.

This rearrangement joins TRBV13 to TRBJ1-1, with D unresolved. Germline V gene sequence: CDR1 PRHDT, CDR2 FYEKMQ (reference sequence). With 5 bases removed from V and 3 bases from J, the gap between germline ends came to 13 bases. CDR3 size: 14 residues. The CDR3 region is CASSPTPRDTEAFF. The CDR3 coding sequence is TGTGCCAGCAGCCCCACACCGCGTGACACTGAAGCTTTCTTT.

Only one count was recorded for this clone. V is TRBV7-9 and J is TRBJ1-1, with a tentative D call TRBD1 (5 bases). Trimming removed 5 bases from V and 1 base from J, with 11 bases in between. The CDR3 runs to 14 residues. Germline V gives CDR1 SEHNR, CDR2 FQNEAQ (reference sequence). The CDR3 loop reads CASSTGRENTEAFF. CDR3 coding DNA: TGTGCCAGCAGCACGGGACGAGAGAACACTGAAGCTTTCTTT. Filled out from reference TRBV7-9 and TRBJ1-1, the complete variable domain reads DTGVSQNPRHKITKRGQNVTFRCDPISEHNRLYWYRQTLGQGPEFLTYFQNEAQLEKSRLLSDRFSAERPKGSFSTLEIQRTEQGDSAMYLCASSTGRENTEAFFGQGTRLTVV.

This clone has only a few counts. The chain couples TRBV13 to TRBJ1-1; TRBD1 aligns across 8 bases. The V and J ends lost 4 bases and 0 bases, in that order; junction bases with no gene match: 4. The CDR3 consists of 15 residues. In germline, CDR1 is PRHDT, CDR2 FYEKMQ (reference sequence). CDR3 region: CASSSGGRMNTEAFF. CDR3 bases: TGTGCCAGCAGCTCAGGGGGCCGTATGAACACTGAAGCTTTCTTT.

This rearrangement joins TRBV13 to TRBJ1-1, with 8 bases aligning to TRBD1. The CDR3 is 13 amino acids. Germline CDR1 and CDR2: PRHDT and FYEKMQ (reference sequence). Germline trimming cut 5 bases from V and 5 bases from J; bases unmatched to any gene: 4. The CDR3 region is CASSPTGGTEAFF. The CDR3 DNA sequence: TGTGCCAGCAGCCCTACAGGGGGAACTGAAGCTTTCTTT.

V and J are TRBV7-9 and TRBJ1-6; 7 bases match TRBD1. The CDR3 length is 15 residues. Germline-derived CDR1 and CDR2 are SEHNR and FQNEAQ (reference sequence). The trim removed 5 bases at V and 8 bases at J, leaving 9 bases unmatched. For the CDR3, the DNA is TGTGCCAGCAGCCCGCTTCAGGGGGGCGATTCACCCCTCCACTTT. Amino acids: CASSPLQGGDSPLHF.

This clone was detected ten times or more. The genes are TRBV7-2 and TRBJ1-1; 9 bases are a match to TRBD1. The CDR3 has 17 residues. The V segment lost 1 base and the J segment 0 bases; nucleotides outside the gene matches: 6. Germline assignment: CDR1 SGHTA and CDR2 FQGNSA. The CDR3 region has the DNA TGTGCCAGCAGCTTAGTGGGACAGGGAGAGGTGAACACTGAAGCTTTCTTT. Amino acid sequence: CASSLVGQGEVNTEAFF.

The chain joins TRBV6-6 to TRBJ1-6; TRBD1 matches at 7 bases. Germline V CDR1 and CDR2: MNHNY, SVGAGI (reference sequence). The CDR3 has 14 amino acids. V lost 5 bases to trimming and J lost 4 bases; unmatched junction nucleotides: 2. The CDR3 DNA is TGTGCCAGCAGTGGGACAGAGTATAATTCACCCCTCCACTTT. It yields the protein CASSGTEYNSPLHF.

The chain joins TRBV6-5 to TRBJ1-1, with 7 bases lining up with TRBD1. The V segment lost 10 bases and the J segment 4 bases; nucleotides outside the gene matches: 3. CDR3 length equals 11 residues. The germline gives CDR1 MNHEY, CDR2 SVGAGI. CDR3 sequence: CAIPGGTEAFF. The CDR3 nucleotides are TGTGCCATACCAGGGGGCACTGAAGCTTTCTTT.

This sequence joins TRBV5-6 and TRBJ2-6; D remains unclear. V was shortened by 3 bases and J by 0 bases, with 13 bases between the two germline ends. In germline, CDR1 is SGHDT, CDR2 YYEEEE. This CDR3 contains 17 residues. The CDR3 loop reads CASSSVGRYSGANVLTF. CDR3 nucleotide sequence: TGTGCCAGCAGCTCGGTTGGTCGGTACTCTGGGGCCAACGTCCTGACTTTC.

V and J are TRBV4-2 and TRBJ1-3, with D unclear. There are 15 residues in the CDR3. The germline gives CDR1 LGHNA, CDR2 YNFKEQ. Deletions cut 7 bases from V and 0 bases from J, with 13 bases between. The CDR3 region has the DNA TGTGCCAGCACCCCAGGAGGGAACTCTGGAAACACCATATATTTT. This gives the protein CASTPGGNSGNTIYF.

The chain uses TRBV2 and TRBJ1-5; D might be TRBD1 (6 bases). The germline V gene encodes CDR1 SNHLY and CDR2 FYNNEI. Trimming pared 11 bases from V and 1 base from J, leaving 12 bases between. The CDR3 length is 13 residues. The CDR3 DNA sequence: TGTGCCTATAGGACAGTGAGCAATCAGCCCCAGCATTTT. Translated, it gives CAYRTVSNQPQHF.

This clone was detected many times. The chain links TRBV10-3 to TRBJ2-3; D gene ambiguous. Germline assignment: CDR1 ENHRY and CDR2 SYGVKD. The V end lost 2 bases, the J end lost 0 bases, and 12 bases lay between the germline ends. This CDR3 has 16 amino acids. The CDR3 DNA is TGTGCCATCAGTGAGGCGTGGGGAACTAGCACAGATACGCAGTATTTT. Translated, it gives CAISEAWGTSTDTQYF.